One and the same sample provided the 29 T cell receptor beta chains below, sequenced in a study of blood T cell repertoires in COVID-19. Repertoires were generated with immunoSEQ multiplex PCR, while TCRdb's copy carries only in-frame clones and drops some. The sample consists of 110,000 or so clones, roughly 89% of them appearing once. The specimen was peripheral blood. Receptors originate from a woman in her forties or fifties with acute or convalescent COVID-19.

V is TRBV7-9 and J is TRBJ1-1, with TRBD1 matching over 10 bases. CDR1 and CDR2 from the germline V gene are SEHNR and FQNEAQ (reference sequence). V gave up 4 bases and J gave up 5 bases; unmatched junction bases: 13. The CDR3 runs 17 residues. The CDR3 bases are TGTGCCAGCAGCTCACGTCGGACAGGGGGAAAGGAAACTGAAGCTTTCTTT. Protein product: CASSSRRTGGKETEAFF.

The chain combines TRBV2 with TRBJ1-6; D may be TRBD1 (5 bases). Trimming took 6 bases from V and 7 from J, leaving 13 bases between them. The germline V gene has CDR1 SNHLY and CDR2 FYNNEI. The CDR3 is made up of 14 amino acids. The CDR3 DNA follows: TGTGCCAGCAGCCGGGCGGCAGGGAATTCACCCCTCCACTTT. This sequence encodes CASSRAAGNSPLHF.

The V and J genes are TRBV19 and TRBJ2-7, with 11 bases aligning to TRBD1. Trimming removed 7 bases from V and 4 bases from J; junction bases left unmatched: 6. From germline, CDR1 is LNHDA and CDR2 SQIVND (reference sequence). CDR3 length: 14 residues. In nucleotides, the CDR3 is TGTGCCAGTAAACAGGGACAGGGGGTTTACGAGCAGTACTTC. This gives the protein CASKQGQGVYEQYF.

The J gene is TRBJ1-2, the V gene TRBV7-2; the match to TRBD1 covers 10 bases. Germline CDR1 SGHTA, CDR2 FQGNSA. Losses at the gene ends were 3 bases for V and 7 bases for J; bases not matched to a gene: 11. The CDR3 extends over 16 amino acids. CDR3 bases: TGTGCCAGCAGCTTCCCCCCGGGACAGGGGAGTAGTGGCTACACCTTC. Translating gives CASSFPPGQGSSGYTF.

The V call is TRBV24-1, the J call TRBJ2-1, with TRBD1 identical over 7 bases. V gave up 4 bases and J gave up 6 bases; unmatched junction bases: 8. The CDR3 is 15 amino acids. Germline V gene sequence: CDR1 KGHDR, CDR2 SFDVKD. The CDR3 sequence is CATSEGLGQANEQFF. For the CDR3, the DNA is TGTGCCACCAGTGAGGGTCTCGGACAGGCCAATGAGCAGTTCTTC.

The sample holds one count of this clone. The chain joins TRBV19 to TRBJ2-6; 8 bases map to TRBD2. Germline V CDR1 and CDR2: LNHDA, SQIVND (reference sequence). The CDR3 loop spans 19 amino acids. Losses at the gene ends were 5 bases for V and 3 bases for J; bases not matched to a gene: 15. The CDR3 region is CASSLSGGAEAGGANVLTF. The CDR3 DNA sequence: TGTGCCAGTAGTCTATCCGGGGGGGCCGAGGCTGGTGGGGCCAACGTCCTGACTTTC. The full variable domain, rest sourced from reference TRBV19 and TRBJ2-6, is DGGITQSPKYLFRKEGQNVTLSCEQNLNHDAMYWYRQDPGQGLRLIYYSQIVNDFQKGDIAEGYSVSREKKESFPLTVTSAQKNPTAFYLCASSLSGGAEAGGANVLTFGAGSRLTVL.

The chain recombines TRBV19 with TRBJ2-3; 9 nucleotides align to TRBD2. Germline V gene sequence: CDR1 LNHDA, CDR2 SQIVND (reference sequence). The CDR3 is 16 residues long. The J segment lost 2 bases and the V segment lost 5 bases, leaving 8 bases of the junction unmatched. The CDR3 bases are TGTGCCAGTAGTCCCGGGCTAGCGGGGTTCACAGATACGCAGTATTTT. Protein sequence: CASSPGLAGFTDTQYF.

The chain is built from TRBV5-4 and TRBJ1-1, with 10 bases fitting TRBD1. J gave up 3 bases and V 4 bases, and 12 bases lay outside the gene matches. The CDR3 runs to 17 residues. Germline CDR1 reads SGHNT; CDR2 reads YYREEE (reference sequence). CDR3 region: CASSVGGRQGADTEAFF. For the CDR3, the DNA is TGTGCCAGCAGCGTCGGAGGGCGACAGGGGGCGGACACTGAAGCTTTCTTT.

Concerning this clone: Other nucleotide sequences in the sample specify the same CDR3. V gene TRBV18 combines with J gene TRBJ1-4; the D gene is possibly TRBD1 (5 bases). Germline loops: CDR1 KGHSH, CDR2 LQKENI. The CDR3 is made up of 15 amino acids. Between the trimmed V and J ends, which lost 0 bases and 4 bases, there was a span of 9 bases. As DNA, the CDR3 is TGTGCCAGCTCACCACCGGGGCAGGGTAATGAAAAACTGTTTTTT. Translating it yields CASSPPGQGNEKLFF.

The V gene is TRBV25-1, the J gene TRBJ2-1, with 9 bases that match TRBD1. After removal of 5 bases from V and 11 bases from J, the junction contained 13 bases not matched to a gene. This CDR3 has 15 residues. Germline V CDR1 and CDR2: MGHDK, SYGVNS. This CDR3 is CASSPAGRGQGQQFF. DNA for the CDR3: TGTGCCAGCAGTCCTGCGGGCAGGGGACAGGGACAGCAGTTCTTC.

The gene calls are TRBV5-8 and TRBJ2-6, with unresolved D. CDR1 is SGHTS, CDR2 YDEGEE, per germline. The V gene lost 2 bases and the J gene lost 0 bases, with 12 bases spanning the gap. This CDR3 has 17 residues. The chain's CDR3 is CASSFSGWSSGANVLTF. The DNA of the CDR3 is TGTGCCAGCAGCTTCTCCGGGTGGAGCTCTGGGGCCAACGTCCTGACTTTC.

J is TRBJ2-7 and V is TRBV18; weak D call: TRBD2 (6 bases). The CDR3 loop spans 13 amino acids. The ends were cut back, 3 bases at V and 5 bases at J, with 11 bases in the middle. CDR1 KGHSH and CDR2 LQKENI come from the germline V gene. Here the CDR3 DNA reads TGTGCCAGCTCACCTCTAGCGACCAACGAGCAGTACTTC. This codes for CASSPLATNEQYF.

This sequence joins TRBV5-6 and TRBJ2-7, with a tentative D call TRBD1 (6 bases). V lost 3 bases and J 2 bases, leaving 12 bases between the germline ends. Germline V gene lookup returns CDR1 SGHDT and CDR2 YYEEEE. CDR3 length: 14 amino acids. The CDR3 region has the DNA TGTGCCAGCAGCTCAACAGGGTCTGCCTACGAGCAGTACTTC. Amino acid sequence: CASSSTGSAYEQYF.

The chain has TRBV16 and TRBJ1-5; TRBD1 agrees at 7 bases. The J segment lost 0 bases and the V segment lost 4 bases, leaving 3 bases of the junction unmatched. Germline lookup yields CDR1 KGHSY and CDR2 FQNENV. This CDR3 contains 15 residues. In nucleotides, the CDR3 is TGTGCCAGCAGCCCAACAGGGGTTAGCAATCAGCCCCAGCATTTT. Translation: CASSPTGVSNQPQHF.

The chain employs TRBV4-1 and TRBJ2-1; 7 bases agree with TRBD2. CDR3 length equals 13 residues. V lost 1 base and J lost 9; bases outside the gene matches: 3. Germline CDR1 MGHRA, CDR2 YSYEKL. CDR3 residues: CASSQVPGGEQFF. CDR3 coding DNA: TGCGCCAGCAGCCAAGTCCCGGGGGGTGAGCAGTTCTTC.

The chain combines TRBV6-1 with TRBJ1-5, with 7 bases matching TRBD1. V lost 0 bases and J lost 2; bases outside the gene matches: 4. The CDR3 totals 16 residues. Germline V CDR1 and CDR2: MNHNS, SASEGT. CDR3 nucleotides: TGTGCCAGCAGTGAAGCCCTTGGACAGGGCAATCAGCCCCAGCATTTT. Residues: CASSEALGQGNQPQHF.

The chain uses TRBV5-6 and TRBJ1-2, with a tentative D call TRBD1 (5 bases). With 1 base removed from V and 8 bases from J, the gap between germline ends came to 15 bases. The CDR3 is made up of 14 amino acids. Germline V gene lookup returns CDR1 SGHDT and CDR2 YYEEEE. The CDR3 region has the DNA TGTGCCAGCAGCTTGAACCTTGACAGTTGGGGCTACACCTTC. It encodes CASSLNLDSWGYTF. Full variable domain (outside the CDR3, taken from reference TRBV5-6 and TRBJ1-2): DAGVTQSPTHLIKTRGQQVTLRCSPKSGHDTVSWYQQALGQGPQFIFQYYEEEERQRGNFPDRFSGHQFPNYSSELNVNALLLGDSALYLCASSLNLDSWGYTFGSGTRLTVV.

The chain employs TRBV14 and TRBJ2-2; 11 nucleotides line up with TRBD2. The CDR3 is 16 residues long. After removal of 5 bases from V and 0 bases from J, the junction contained 2 bases not matched to a gene. CDR1 is SGHDN, CDR2 FVKESK, per germline. The DNA for the CDR3 is TGTGCCAGCAGCTTACTAGCGGGAGCGAACACCGGGGAGCTGTTTTTT. It encodes CASSLLAGANTGELFF.

This chain links TRBV14 with TRBJ1-5; D is unresolved. Trimming removed 2 bases from V and 9 bases from J, with 8 bases in between. CDR3 length: 12 amino acids. Germline CDR1 SGHDN, CDR2 FVKESK. DNA of the CDR3: TGTGCCAGCAGCCAAACCCCGGGGCCCCAGCATTTT. It yields the protein CASSQTPGPQHF.

This clone appeared a single time. The rearrangement uses TRBV7-2 and TRBJ2-1, with 12 positions matching TRBD2. Losses at the gene ends were 5 bases for V and 4 bases for J; bases not matched to a gene: 6. Germline lookup yields CDR1 SGHTA and CDR2 FQGNSA. CDR3 length: 16 amino acids. DNA for the CDR3: TGTGCCAGCAGCGCCGGACTAGCGGGATCATACAATGAGCAGTTCTTC. Its translation is CASSAGLAGSYNEQFF.

In its sample, this clone was seen a few times. The chain couples TRBV24-1 to TRBJ2-5, with D possibly TRBD2 on 6 matching bases. The CDR3 sequence is 14 residues long. The V gene lost 3 bases and the J gene lost 6 bases, with 13 bases spanning the gap. The germline V gene has CDR1 KGHDR and CDR2 SFDVKD. CDR3 protein: CATSDGGPHKTQYF. The CDR3 DNA sequence: TGTGCCACCAGTGATGGAGGGCCCCACAAGACCCAGTACTTC.

This sequence joins TRBV6-2 or TRBV6-3 and TRBJ2-7; 7 bases are shared with TRBD2. This CDR3 is built from 13 residues. J was trimmed by 6 bases and V by 2 bases; bases with no gene match: 4. Germline V gene lookup returns CDR1 MNHEY and CDR2 SVGEGT. The CDR3 is CASSYPWGGEQYF. DNA of the CDR3: TGTGCCAGCAGTTACCCTTGGGGGGGCGAGCAGTACTTC.

In its sample, this clone was seen a few times. This chain uses TRBV24-1 with TRBJ2-2; unclear D gene. The CDR3 has 15 amino acids. Germline V gene sequence: CDR1 KGHDR, CDR2 SFDVKD. V lost 4 bases to trimming and J lost 2 bases, with 10 bases between them. CDR3 sequence (DNA): TGTGCCACCAGTGACCCTTCAGATAACACCGGGGAGCTGTTTTTT. Translating it yields CATSDPSDNTGELFF.

The chain employs TRBV11-3 and TRBJ1-3; maybe TRBD1 (5 bases). Looked up from germline, CDR1 is SGHNT and CDR2 is YENEEA. This CDR3 has 14 amino acids. The V end was cut by 6 bases, the J end by 3 bases, with 12 bases between. CDR3 bases: TGTGCCAGCAGTACGGCAGGGATTGGAAACACCATATATTTT. Translating it yields CASSTAGIGNTIYF.

This chain connects TRBV7-2 to TRBJ1-5; D gene uncertain. Looked up from germline, CDR1 is SGHTA and CDR2 is FQGNSA. Trimming pared 1 base from V and 7 bases from J, leaving 11 bases between. This CDR3 region has 14 residues. The CDR3 DNA follows: TGTGCCAGCAGCTTAGAACCCAGATTCCAGCCCCAGCATTTT. Translating it yields CASSLEPRFQPQHF.

V and J are TRBV5-5 and TRBJ1-6; 8 positions agree with TRBD1. This CDR3 contains 16 residues. With 4 bases clipped from V and 7 bases from J, the junction kept 10 bases outside the gene matches. CDR1 is SGHKS and CDR2 is YYEKEE in the germline V gene (reference sequence). The CDR3: CASSRKRTGSNSPLHF. CDR3 DNA: TGTGCCAGCAGCCGCAAAAGGACAGGGTCGAATTCACCCCTCCACTTT.

V is TRBV5-4 and J is TRBJ2-7; 11 nucleotides line up with TRBD1. Germline lookup yields CDR1 SGHNT and CDR2 YYREEE (reference sequence). Losses at the gene ends were 3 bases for V and 0 bases for J; bases not matched to a gene: 5. The CDR3 covers 16 residues. CDR3 in DNA: TGTGCCAGCAGCTATCACGGGACAGGGGGCTCCTACGAGCAGTACTTC. This translates into CASSYHGTGGSYEQYF.

This sequence joins TRBV6-2 or TRBV6-3 and TRBJ2-5; D unresolved. The length of the CDR3 is 13 residues. In germline, CDR1 is MNHEY, CDR2 SVGEGT. Trimming took off 1 base at V and 7 bases at J, with 10 bases between the two ends. In DNA form, the CDR3 reads TGTGCCAGCAGTTACTTAAGAGATTGGACCCAGTACTTC. Its translation: CASSYLRDWTQYF.

The chain is built from TRBV18 and TRBJ1-1; the D gene is possibly TRBD1 (5 bases). Germline CDR1 is KGHSH and CDR2 is LQKENI. V gave up 3 bases and J gave up 5 bases, with 13 bases separating them. CDR3 size: 14 residues. CDR3 coding DNA: TGTGCCAGCTCACCCCTCAGGGTGGATACTGAAGCTTTCTTT. Residues: CASSPLRVDTEAFF.